A selection of T cell receptor beta chains follows, all from one sample in a study of shared clonotypes between healthy human individuals. TCRdb's copy holds only in-frame clones and misses some; the assay was immunoSEQ multiplex PCR. The repertoire holds around 500,000 clones, 70% to 85% seen once, with around 12% in the top ten. Sequencing was done on a sample of PBMCs. These receptor sequences come from a woman aged 40 to 55 in good health. Some clones in this sample may be carry-over from other donors' samples. Each CDR3 is given without its conserved first and last residue.

j_call v_call cdr3_aa
TRBJ1-2 TRBV15 ATSRGDNNYGYT
TRBJ1-3 TRBV5-1 ASSQSTGSGNTIY
TRBJ2-7 TRBV28 ASSSAREGVDEQY
TRBJ2-7 TRBV18 ASSPGTDYEQY
TRBJ2-7 TRBV23-1 ARRQQKSSYEQY
TRBJ1-5 TRBV6-1 ASSAGTDSNQPQH
TRBJ2-7 TRBV11-2 ASSLGQAGYEQY
TRBJ1-1 TRBV7-9 ASIQTGGISDTEAF
TRBJ2-1 TRBV28 ASRSGAIYNEQF
TRBJ1-1 TRBV11-2 ASSLGALGGNTEAF
TRBJ1-2 TRBV7-2 ASRPNGGSYGYT
TRBJ2-5 TRBV10-3 AISVDLQETQY
TRBJ2-2 TRBV18 ASSSRQAQNTGELF
TRBJ1-5 TRBV21-1 ASSHEDSNQPQH
TRBJ1-5 TRBV4-3 ASSQVIWGNQPQH
TRBJ2-1 TRBV30 ARNLQGKKNEQF
TRBJ1-1 TRBV5-1 ASSTQTGVTEAF
TRBJ2-7 TRBV6-5 ASSRTGREQY